This T cell receptor (beta chain) was captured in a study of blood T cell repertoires in COVID-19. Study information: Both acute and convalescent COVID-19 samples were obtained from the United States, Italy and Spain. T cells, B-cell-depleted T cells, or PBMCs supplied cDNA or gDNA.

Authors' data handling: Using reference gene primer amplification, nucleated cell counts were estimated. Only in-frame clones appear in the TCRdb table, and some are missing; sequencing was by immunoSEQ multiplex PCR. For V, J and clone size, that table is used; D and trimming come from the DNA. The sample consists of some 220,000 clones, roughly 87% of them appearing once. The CDR3 is made up of 13 amino acids. With 5 bases removed from V and 4 bases from J, the gap between germline ends came to 12 bases. Per the germline V gene, CDR1 is MNHEY and CDR2 is SMNVEV (reference sequence). V is TRBV27 and J is TRBJ2-7; D may be TRBD1 (7 bases). The sequence came from a young woman who had recovered from COVID-19. The sample taken for sequencing was peripheral blood. The CDR3 bases are TGTGCCAGCAGTCCCAGGGGGAGGTACGAGCAGTACTTC. Protein sequence: CASSPRGRYEQYF.